The 20 T cell receptor beta chains reported below all come from one sample, sequenced in a study of breast tumors, draining lymph nodes, adjacent tissues. Each CDR3 protein gets one entry after TCRdb re-called the multiplex PCR reads with MiXCR. The table includes approximately 280,000 distinct CDR3 sequences, around 31% detected once. Samples came from axillary lymph nodes draining the breast cancer. Input material: axillary lymph node tissue. Receptor source: a female donor with breast cancer. Some clones in this sample may be carry-over from other donors' samples.

This clonotype came up many times. The J gene is TRBJ2-5, the V gene TRBV4-2, with 10 nucleotides matching TRBD2. The germline V gene has CDR1 LGHNA and CDR2 YNFKEQ. The J segment lost 1 base and the V segment lost 2 bases, leaving 7 bases of the junction unmatched. The CDR3 covers 17 residues. The CDR3 protein is CASSQSSTSGFQETQYF. CDR3 bases: TGTGCCAGCAGCCAATCCTCGACTAGCGGGTTCCAAGAGACCCAGTACTTC.

V gene TRBV6-1 combines with J gene TRBJ2-1; D may be TRBD1 (6 bases). The CDR3 extends over 15 amino acids. Per germline, CDR1 MNHNS and CDR2 SASEGT. V lost 5 bases, J lost 7 bases, and 18 bases lay in between. The CDR3 spells CASSQRFRGSNEQFF. DNA of the CDR3: TGTGCCAGCAGTCAACGTTTCAGGGGATCGAATGAGCAGTTCTTC.

The chain couples TRBV27 to TRBJ2-7, with a weak D call TRBD2 (6 bases). Germline V gene data show CDR1 as MNHEY and CDR2 as SMNVEV (reference sequence). Trimming cost V 3 bases and J 6 bases, with 9 bases left between them. This CDR3 contains 12 residues. CDR3 sequence (DNA): TGTGCCAGCAGTTTGGAGGGGCGCGAGCAGTACTTC. This encodes CASSLEGREQYF.

V usage is TRBV5-6 and J usage is TRBJ2-5; perhaps TRBD1 as D (6 bases). The V end was cut by 7 bases, the J end by 4 bases, with 8 bases between. Germline V gene data show CDR1 as SGHDT and CDR2 as YYEEEE. CDR3 size: 11 residues. CDR3 sequence reads: CASEGGETQYF. The DNA of the CDR3 is TGTGCCAGCGAAGGGGGAGAGACCCAGTACTTC.

This clonotype was counted at least ten times. The gene calls are TRBV5-1 and TRBJ2-7, with TRBD1 matching over 10 bases. Germline V CDR1 and CDR2: SGHRS, YFSETQ. The CDR3 spans 14 residues. J lost 5 bases, V lost 4 bases, and 6 bases had no gene match. CDR3 amino acids: CASSRQGASNEQYF. The CDR3 nucleotides read TGCGCCAGCAGCAGACAGGGGGCTTCCAACGAGCAGTACTTC.

This clonotype was recorded many times. V and J are TRBV4-1 and TRBJ1-6; a possible D gene is TRBD1 (6 bases). This CDR3 has 19 amino acids. The germline V and J ends were trimmed by 0 bases and 3 bases, with 18 bases remaining between them. CDR1 is MGHRA and CDR2 is YSYEKL in the germline V gene. CDR3 amino acids: CASSQDYAGAQGYNSPLHF. In DNA, the CDR3 is TGCGCCAGCAGCCAAGATTATGCGGGGGCGCAAGGCTATAATTCACCCCTCCACTTT.

This clonotype was counted many times. The chain recombines TRBV7-2 with TRBJ2-1, with a possible D match to TRBD2 (7 bases). This CDR3 has 16 residues. V lost 2 bases and J 0 bases, leaving 11 bases between the germline ends. Per germline, CDR1 SGHTA and CDR2 FQGNSA. The DNA for the CDR3 is TGTGCCAGCAGCTTAAAGGGGGGGCGCTCCTACAATGAGCAGTTCTTC. Translated, it gives CASSLKGGRSYNEQFF.

This clonotype showed up many times. The rearrangement links TRBV6-5 to TRBJ2-1, with 8 bases aligning to TRBD2. J gave up 6 bases and V 9 bases, and 7 bases lay outside the gene matches. Per germline, CDR1 MNHEY and CDR2 SVGAGI. The CDR3 loop spans 13 amino acids. The CDR3 sequence is CARLGGLVNEQFF. The CDR3 DNA reads TGTGCCAGATTGGGGGGACTAGTCAATGAGCAGTTCTTC.

Many counts were recorded for this clonotype. The CDR3 loop is CASSQDPTSGRVGSYNEQFF. DNA of the CDR3: TGCGCCAGCAGCCAAGATCCGACTAGCGGGAGAGTGGGGTCCTACAATGAGCAGTTCTTC. J is TRBJ2-1 and V is TRBV4-3, with 12 bases fitting TRBD2. This CDR3 contains 20 residues. V lost 0 bases and J lost 1; bases outside the gene matches: 10. Per the germline V gene, CDR1 is LGHNA and CDR2 is YSLEER.

A note on this clonotype: Compared with germline, one end of the junction differs, possibly owing to a read error. This chain links TRBV6-6 with TRBJ1-3; 8 bases fit TRBD1. CDR3 length: 18 amino acids. CDR1 is MNHNY, CDR2 SVGAGI, per germline (reference sequence). DNA for the CDR3: TGTGCCAGCAGTCACTCGTTAGTGGGAGACAGGGGAGGAAACACCATATATTTT. The encoded protein is CASSHSLVGDRGGNTIYF.

In this sample, this clonotype turned up many times. The chain links TRBV12-3 or TRBV12-4 to TRBJ2-1; 8 nucleotides agree with TRBD2. The length of the CDR3 is 11 residues. With V trimmed by 6 bases and J by 13 bases, 5 bases remained unmatched. CDR3 in amino acids: CASSRSGKQFF. CDR3 sequence (DNA): TGTGCCAGCAGCCGTAGCGGGAAACAGTTCTTC.

About this clonotype: A much larger clone differs from this one at a single base, so this may be a read error. V and J are TRBV12-3 or TRBV12-4 and TRBJ2-7, with D possibly matching TRBD1 (7 bases). CDR3 length equals 13 residues. V lost 9 bases, J lost 4 bases, and 16 bases lay in between. The DNA of the CDR3 is TGTGCCAGTTTAAGCAGGGGGGTTTACGAGCAGTACTTC. Its translation: CASLSRGVYEQYF.

This clonotype came up many times. This sequence joins TRBV18 and TRBJ2-5; TRBD1 is a possible D gene (6 bases). Trimming took 1 base from V and 4 from J, leaving 13 bases between them. The CDR3 sequence is 15 residues long. The germline V gene has CDR1 KGHSH and CDR2 LQKENI. CDR3 sequence reads: CASSPRPGDPETQYF. CDR3 bases: TGTGCCAGCTCACCACGTCCAGGGGACCCAGAGACCCAGTACTTC.

This clonotype was seen ten or more times. DNA for the CDR3: TGCAGTGCTAGGATGGCGGCCCCCGAGCAGTACTTC. It translates to CSARMAAPEQYF. The V call is TRBV20-1, the J call TRBJ2-7; no firm D call. V lost 3 bases, J lost 6 bases, and 12 bases lay in between. Germline CDR1 DFQATT, CDR2 SNEGSKA (reference sequence). The CDR3 spans 12 residues.

This clonotype was counted only a few times. This chain links TRBV6-6 with TRBJ1-2; D gene unclear. CDR3 length: 12 amino acids. Between the trimmed V and J ends, which lost 10 bases and 1 base, there was a span of 10 bases. Germline CDR1 MNHNY, CDR2 SVGAGI (reference sequence). The CDR3 here is CATGPGNYGYTF. The CDR3, as DNA: TGTGCCACTGGGCCGGGTAACTATGGCTACACCTTC.

Many counts were recorded for this clonotype. V is TRBV6-1 and J is TRBJ2-7; D might be TRBD1 (6 bases). Trimming took 10 bases from V and 2 from J, leaving 12 bases between them. The germline CDR1 and CDR2 sequences are MNHNS and SASEGT. This CDR3 spans 12 amino acids. CDR3 residues: CATNGQTYEQYF. The CDR3 DNA sequence: TGTGCCACCAACGGACAGACCTACGAGCAGTACTTC.

This clonotype was found once. This may be a read error: a much more frequent sequence differs by one nucleotide. In this CDR3 the conserved last residue, phenylalanine or tryptophan, is missing, so a read error is likely. V usage is TRBV7-2 and J usage is TRBJ2-7; tentatively, D is TRBD1 (5 bases). Germline lookup yields CDR1 SGHTA and CDR2 FQGNSA. This CDR3 is 16 amino acids long. The V end lost 1 base, the J end lost 1 base, and 14 bases lay between the germline ends. The CDR3, as DNA: TGTGCCAGCAGCTTAGGCGACAGTCGACAATCCTACGAGCAGTACTGC. As protein: CASSLGDSRQSYEQYC.

CDR3 protein: CSARDWRNYNEQFF. The DNA for the CDR3 is TGCAGTGCTAGAGATTGGCGGAACTACAATGAGCAGTTCTTC. The chain employs TRBV20-1 and TRBJ2-1; unclear D gene. Deletions cut 0 bases from V and 3 bases from J, with 9 bases between. The CDR3 extends over 14 amino acids. Germline V gene sequence: CDR1 DFQATT, CDR2 SNEGSKA (reference sequence).

A remark on this clonotype: At one of its ends the junction is not consistent with the germline gene, which may arise from a read error. This chain joins TRBV19 and TRBJ2-7; D gene unclear. Germline values: CDR1 LNHDA, CDR2 SQIVND (reference sequence). The CDR3 spans 13 residues. The CDR3 nucleotides are TGTGCCAGTAGTCCAGCGACCAACTACGAGCAGTGCTTC. Residues: CASSPATNYEQCF.

The rearrangement links TRBV12-3 or TRBV12-4 to TRBJ1-3, with D perhaps matching TRBD1 (6 bases). The CDR3 runs to 17 residues. V was pared by 1 base and J by 10 bases, with 23 bases between. This chain's CDR3 is CASSLGRFGDTGVTIYF. Here the CDR3 DNA reads TGTGCCAGCAGTTTAGGCAGGTTTGGGGACACCGGTGTTACCATATATTTT.